The 20 T cell receptor beta chains presented below share a single source sample, sequenced in a study of blood T cell repertoires in COVID-19. This table comes from immunoSEQ multiplex PCR, and its TCRdb copy is limited to in-frame clones, with some not included. Here the sample spans 130,000 or so clones, roughly 80% being singletons. The sequencing input was peripheral blood. These receptors came from a man in his 60s with acute or convalescent COVID-19.

The rearrangement uses TRBV19 and TRBJ1-5; 8 bases are a match to TRBD1. Germline values: CDR1 LNHDA, CDR2 SQIVND (reference sequence). The J segment lost 0 bases and the V segment lost 1 base, leaving 2 bases of the junction unmatched. The CDR3 consists of 16 residues. For the CDR3, the DNA is TGTGCCAGTAGTATAGTTACAGGGGGTAGCAATCAGCCCCAGCATTTT. It translates to CASSIVTGGSNQPQHF.

V gene TRBV5-1 combines with J gene TRBJ2-2; 8 nucleotides align to TRBD1. The CDR3 extends over 16 amino acids. The germline V gene has CDR1 SGHRS and CDR2 YFSETQ. The V gene end was trimmed by 4 bases and the J gene end by 2 bases; junction bases not matched to a gene: 7. In nucleotides, the CDR3 is TGCGCCAGCAGCGATCCGGGACAGGAAAACACCGGGGAGCTGTTTTTT. The encoded protein is CASSDPGQENTGELFF.

J is TRBJ2-1 and V is TRBV11-2, with a weak D call TRBD2 (5 bases). CDR3 length: 15 residues. The V end was cut by 0 bases, the J end by 8 bases, with 14 bases between. Germline loops: CDR1 SGHAT, CDR2 FQNNGV. This CDR3 reads CASSLDQSSFDEQFF. The CDR3, as DNA: TGTGCCAGCAGCTTAGATCAATCTAGCTTCGATGAGCAGTTCTTC.

The chain couples TRBV27 to TRBJ2-2; 9 bases map to TRBD2. The CDR3 spans 14 residues. Germline CDR1 reads MNHEY; CDR2 reads SMNVEV (reference sequence). Unmatched junction bases numbered 4, after V lost 4 bases and J lost 7 bases. The CDR3 region has the DNA TGTGCCAGCAGTTCGGGACTAGCTTTCGGGGAGCTGTTTTTT. This sequence encodes CASSSGLAFGELFF.

This clone was seen just once. The CDR3 DNA sequence: TGTGCCAGCAGAACCAGGGGGTACAATGAGCAGTTCTTC. It codes for CASRTRGYNEQFF. This sequence joins TRBV27 and TRBJ2-1; 7 positions agree with TRBD1. CDR3 length equals 13 residues. V was clipped by 6 bases and J by 4 bases; unmatched bases: 3. The germline V gene encodes CDR1 MNHEY and CDR2 SMNVEV (reference sequence).

This clone was picked up a small number of times. The chain employs TRBV6-5 and TRBJ1-2, with D possibly being TRBD1 (5 bases). From germline, CDR1 is MNHEY and CDR2 SVGAGI. The CDR3 spans 16 residues. Trimming cost V 4 bases and J 10 bases, with 25 bases left between them. The CDR3: CASSSTGGTGGMDYTF. In nucleotides, the CDR3 is TGTGCCAGCAGTTCCACCGGAGGGACGGGAGGGATGGACTACACCTTC.

The rearrangement joins TRBV10-2 to TRBJ2-7; weak D call: TRBD2 (6 bases). Trimming took 5 bases from V and 0 from J, leaving 11 bases between them. The CDR3 contains 14 residues. CDR1 and CDR2 from the germline V gene are WSHSY and SAAADI. The chain's CDR3 is CASSYGTLSYEQYF. The CDR3 DNA is TGCGCCAGCAGTTACGGGACTCTCTCCTACGAGCAGTACTTC.

As regards this clone: The sample has other DNA sequences that encode this CDR3 too. J is TRBJ1-2 and V is TRBV5-1; D gene uncertain. The V gene's germline CDR1 is SGHRS and CDR2 YFSETQ. The CDR3 extends over 13 amino acids. Trimming cost V 0 bases and J 7 bases, with 10 bases left between them. DNA for the CDR3: TGCGCCAGCAGCTTGGCTGGGGAGGGTGGCTACACCTTC. Translating it yields CASSLAGEGGYTF.

The genes are TRBV19 and TRBJ2-1; 9 nucleotides agree with TRBD1. The germline gives CDR1 LNHDA, CDR2 SQIVND (reference sequence). This CDR3 spans 15 amino acids. V gave up 5 bases and J gave up 7 bases; unmatched junction bases: 9. The DNA of the CDR3 is TGTGCCAGTAGTCCGAGGGGACAGGGCTCTAATGAGCAGTTCTTC. Its protein is CASSPRGQGSNEQFF. Supplemented by reference TRBV19 and TRBJ2-1, the full variable domain reads DGGITQSPKYLFRKEGQNVTLSCEQNLNHDAMYWYRQDPGQGLRLIYYSQIVNDFQKGDIAEGYSVSREKKESFPLTVTSAQKNPTAFYLCASSPRGQGSNEQFFGPGTRLTVL.

The rearrangement uses TRBV11-3 and TRBJ2-1, with 9 bases lining up with TRBD2. Unmatched junction bases numbered 4, after V lost 3 bases and J lost 7 bases. Germline-derived CDR1 and CDR2 are SGHNT and YENEEA. CDR3 length: 14 residues. The CDR3 is CASSLGLAGNEQFF. DNA of the CDR3: TGTGCCAGCAGCTTGGGACTAGCCGGAAATGAGCAGTTCTTC.

The chain couples TRBV7-2 to TRBJ2-7; 12 bases agree with TRBD1. Germline trimming cut 5 bases from V and 2 bases from J; bases unmatched to any gene: 7. Germline CDR1 SGHTA, CDR2 FQGNSA. The CDR3 has 16 amino acids. CDR3 in amino acids: CASSGLGTGGPYEQYF. CDR3 nucleotide sequence: TGTGCCAGCAGCGGGTTAGGGACAGGGGGCCCCTACGAGCAGTACTTC.

V is TRBV12-3 or TRBV12-4 and J is TRBJ2-2; a possible D gene is TRBD2 (5 bases). Deletions cut 5 bases from V and 7 bases from J, with 11 bases between. The CDR3 is made up of 13 amino acids. For the CDR3, the DNA is TGTGCCAGCAGTCCGAGGGCAATCGGGGAGCTGTTTTTT. Its translation is CASSPRAIGELFF.

The chain links TRBV6-5 to TRBJ1-2; 8 nucleotides line up with TRBD1. The CDR3 has 14 residues. CDR1 and CDR2 from the germline V gene are MNHEY and SVGAGI. V lost 5 bases to trimming and J lost 7 bases; unmatched junction nucleotides: 9. Here the CDR3 reads CASSQTQGAGGYTF. CDR3 bases: TGTGCCAGCAGTCAAACCCAGGGGGCTGGTGGCTACACCTTC.

The CDR3 here is CASNKGTDYEQYF. CDR3 coding DNA: TGTGCCAGCAATAAGGGGACAGACTACGAGCAGTACTTC. This chain uses TRBV6-5 with TRBJ2-7; the match to TRBD1 covers 7 bases. The germline gives CDR1 MNHEY, CDR2 SVGAGI. The CDR3 is 13 amino acids. The trim removed 7 bases at V and 3 bases at J, leaving 6 bases unmatched.

This chain uses TRBV19 with TRBJ2-1, with 12 bases aligning to TRBD2. CDR1 is LNHDA, CDR2 SQIVND, per germline (reference sequence). V dropped 5 bases and J dropped 0; count of bases not matched to a gene: 2. The CDR3 runs to 16 residues. The DNA of the CDR3 is TGTGCCAGTAGTGGACTAGCGGGATTCTCCTACAATGAGCAGTTCTTC. This codes for CASSGLAGFSYNEQFF.

V is TRBV4-2 and J is TRBJ2-3; D is ambiguous. The CDR3 has 15 residues. V gave up 0 bases and J gave up 2 bases, with 9 bases separating them. Germline V lookup: CDR1 LGHNA, CDR2 YNFKEQ. CDR3 sequence (DNA): TGTGCCAGCAGCCAAGAGTGGCTTAACACAGATACGCAGTATTTT. Translation: CASSQEWLNTDTQYF.

A single count supports this clone. The chain recombines TRBV9 with TRBJ1-3; tentatively, D is TRBD1 (5 bases). V was shortened by 0 bases and J by 4 bases, with 17 bases between the two germline ends. This CDR3 contains 17 residues. CDR1 and CDR2 (germline): SGDLS, YYNGEE. CDR3 sequence: CASSVDPGGDVGNTIYF. The DNA of the CDR3 is TGTGCCAGCAGCGTAGATCCCGGGGGGGACGTCGGAAACACCATATATTTT. Using reference TRBV9 and TRBJ1-3 for the parts outside the CDR3, the full variable domain is DSGVTQTPKHLITATGQRVTLRCSPRSGDLSVYWYQQSLDQGLQFLIQYYNGEERAKGNILERFSAQQFPDLHSELNLSSLELGDSALYFCASSVDPGGDVGNTIYFGEGSWLTVV.

V is TRBV5-4 and J is TRBJ1-2, with 7 bases aligning to TRBD1. V shed 3 bases, J shed 6 bases, and the junction held 8 bases outside the gene matches. The CDR3 has 14 residues. Germline lookup yields CDR1 SGHNT and CDR2 YYREEE (reference sequence). CDR3 sequence (DNA): TGTGCCAGCAGCTCCGAAACAGGGGTAGATGGCTACACCTTC. It specifies CASSSETGVDGYTF.

The gene calls are TRBV19 and TRBJ2-1, with D possibly matching TRBD2 (6 bases). The CDR3 sequence is 13 residues long. The germline V and J ends were trimmed by 6 bases and 1 base, with 7 bases remaining between them. The V gene's germline CDR1 is LNHDA and CDR2 SQIVND (reference sequence). For the CDR3, the DNA is TGTGCCAGTAGCGGGGGTTCCTACAATGAGCAGTTCTTC. Translation gives CASSGGSYNEQFF.

This rearrangement joins TRBV7-8 to TRBJ2-3; 15 positions match TRBD2. The CDR3 covers 16 residues. After removal of 1 base from V and 6 bases from J, the junction contained 2 bases not matched to a gene. CDR1 SGHVS and CDR2 FQNEAQ come from the germline V gene. CDR3 coding DNA: TGTGCCAGCAGCTTAGTCGGGACTAGCGGGAGGGATACGCAGTATTTT. Translated, it gives CASSLVGTSGRDTQYF.